One and the same sample provided the 20 T cell receptor beta chains below, sequenced in a study of vaccination effects on CD4 cells after COVID-19. TCRdb keeps only in-frame clones here, not all; method: immunoSEQ multiplex PCR. Of 55,000 to 80,000 clones listed, about 65% were seen once; the top ten hold approximately 4.3%. These TCRs' antigens remain unknown. Antigen-specific CD4+ T cell clonotypes were called by their expansion after viral peptide-pool culture in ViraFEST. Investigators separated out CD4+ T cells once around nine days of culture had passed. Having tested negative for nucleocapsid antibodies, the vaccine recipients showed no prior SARS-CoV-2 infection. The source material was CD4+ T cells from PBMCs cultured with HCoV-OC43 spike peptides, sampled before COVID-19 vaccination. Subset defined: HCoV-OC43 spike overlapping peptide pool stimulation. The receptors shown here come from a human donor who received a COVID-19 vaccine.

This sequence joins TRBV6-6 and TRBJ2-2, with no clear D. Germline V gene data show CDR1 as MNHNY and CDR2 as SVGAGI (reference sequence). The CDR3 is made up of 14 amino acids. V gave up 0 bases and J gave up 0 bases, with 2 bases separating them. The CDR3 spells CASSYSPNTGELFF. CDR3 sequence (DNA): TGTGCCAGCAGTTACTCACCGAACACCGGGGAGCTGTTTTTT.

The table lists this clone with a count of one. The gene calls are TRBV5-1 and TRBJ2-3; D ambiguous. There are 15 residues in the CDR3. CDR1 is SGHRS and CDR2 is YFSETQ in the germline V gene. Trimming took off 3 bases at V and 1 base at J, with 12 bases between the two ends. The CDR3 sequence is CASSWKDLRTDTQYF. In nucleotides, the CDR3 is TGCGCCAGCAGCTGGAAGGACCTGCGCACAGATACGCAGTATTTT.

This clone was detected a few times. The chain couples TRBV29-1 to TRBJ2-3, with a tentative D call TRBD1 (6 bases). Trimming removed 7 bases from V and 4 bases from J, with 15 bases in between. This CDR3 comprises 13 residues. In germline, CDR1 is SQVTM, CDR2 ANQGSEA. CDR3 protein: CSAKGQSSDTQYF. The CDR3 bases are TGCAGCGCCAAAGGACAGTCCTCAGATACGCAGTATTTT.

This clone was seen only once. The CDR3 DNA reads as TGCGCCAGCAGCTTGGGAATGACAGGGTCCGAAGCTTTCTTT. Protein sequence: CASSLGMTGSEAFF. The genes are TRBV5-1 and TRBJ1-1; TRBD1 matches at 7 bases. CDR1 and CDR2 from the germline V gene are SGHRS and YFSETQ. The CDR3 covers 14 residues. J lost 8 bases, V lost 0 bases, and 7 bases had no gene match.

The chain employs TRBV11-3 and TRBJ2-1, with D uncertain. V dropped 3 bases and J dropped 6 bases, with 12 bases sitting between them. The germline V gene has CDR1 SGHNT and CDR2 YENEEA. CDR3 size: 14 residues. The CDR3 sequence: CASSFTALGNEQFF. The CDR3 DNA is TGTGCCAGCAGCTTTACAGCCTTAGGCAATGAGCAGTTCTTC.

V is TRBV10-1 and J is TRBJ2-3; 9 bases are shared with TRBD1. Germline-derived CDR1 and CDR2 are WNHNN and SYGVQD (reference sequence). J gave up 2 bases and V 2 bases, and 5 bases lay outside the gene matches. The CDR3 loop spans 16 amino acids. The CDR3 nucleotides are TGCGCCAGCAGTGAGACAGGGACAGGGACCACAGATACGCAGTATTTT. This encodes CASSETGTGTTDTQYF.

The chain links TRBV11-3 to TRBJ2-7; no clear D. Germline V gives CDR1 SGHNT, CDR2 YENEEA. The V end was cut by 5 bases, the J end by 3 bases, with 14 bases between. This CDR3 spans 14 amino acids. The CDR3 DNA follows: TGTGCCAGCAGCCTCGACCAGACCCGCTACGAGCAGTACGTC. Translation gives CASSLDQTRYEQYV.

The V gene is TRBV4-1, the J gene TRBJ2-4, with D possibly matching TRBD1 (7 bases). The CDR3 totals 16 residues. Germline CDR1 MGHRA, CDR2 YSYEKL. V gave up 0 bases and J gave up 5 bases, with 14 bases separating them. CDR3 sequence reads: CASSQDQGGLENIQYF. In nucleotides, the CDR3 is TGCGCCAGCAGCCAAGATCAGGGGGGATTGGAAAACATTCAGTACTTC.

This chain uses TRBV5-4 with TRBJ1-6, with a tentative D call TRBD1 (6 bases). This CDR3 has 18 amino acids. The V and J ends lost 3 bases and 6 bases respectively, with 22 bases between them. Germline lookup yields CDR1 SGHNT and CDR2 YYREEE (reference sequence). The CDR3 DNA is TGTGCCAGCAGCTCTGAAAGATCGTCAGACAGGCTTAATTCACCCCTCCACTTT. This encodes CASSSERSSDRLNSPLHF. Using reference TRBV5-4 and TRBJ1-6 for the parts outside the CDR3, the full variable domain is ETGVTQSPTHLIKTRGQQVTLRCSSQSGHNTVSWYQQALGQGPQFIFQYYREEENGRGNFPPRFSGLQFPNYSSELNVNALELDDSALYLCASSSERSSDRLNSPLHFGNGTRLTVT.

The V and J genes are TRBV5-1 and TRBJ1-2; D gene unclear. Germline values: CDR1 SGHRS, CDR2 YFSETQ. V was cut by 0 bases and J by 0 bases, with 9 bases left in between. The CDR3 loop spans 15 amino acids. The CDR3 DNA follows: TGCGCCAGCAGCTTGGGAGGCAGTTCTAACTATGGCTACACCTTC. It is translated as CASSLGGSSNYGYTF.

The chain combines TRBV29-1 with TRBJ2-3; TRBD2 matches 9 bases. Germline V gives CDR1 SQVTM, CDR2 ANQGSEA. The CDR3 runs to 15 residues. Unmatched junction bases numbered 4, after V lost 0 bases and J lost 3 bases. CDR3 DNA: TGCAGCGTTGAAGATAGCGGGGGCTATACAGATACGCAGTATTTT. It yields the protein CSVEDSGGYTDTQYF.

In its sample, this clone was seen a few times. This rearrangement joins TRBV28 to TRBJ1-2, with a tentative D call TRBD1 (6 bases). Trimming shortened V by 8 bases and J by 4 bases, and 11 bases separated the two germline ends. The CDR3 spans 12 residues. Looked up from germline, CDR1 is MDHEN and CDR2 is SYDVKM. CDR3 region: CASGGGSYGYTF. CDR3 bases: TGTGCCAGCGGAGGGGGTAGCTATGGCTACACCTTC.

The J gene is TRBJ2-1, the V gene TRBV5-4, with D unresolved. The ends were cut back, 3 bases at V and 5 bases at J, with 18 bases in the middle. This CDR3 is 16 amino acids long. The germline V gene has CDR1 SGHNT and CDR2 YYREEE (reference sequence). The CDR3 DNA follows: TGTGCCAGCAGCTCTGATGGACGGCCGAGTAACAATGAGCAGTTCTTC. Amino acids: CASSSDGRPSNNEQFF.

This rearrangement joins TRBV2 to TRBJ2-3, with TRBD2 matching 9 bases. Germline values: CDR1 SNHLY, CDR2 FYNNEI. With 2 bases clipped from V and 0 bases from J, the junction kept 0 bases outside the gene matches. This CDR3 is 15 amino acids long. In DNA form, the CDR3 reads TGTGCCAGCAGTGAACTAGCGGGGAGCACAGATACGCAGTATTTT. Translated, it gives CASSELAGSTDTQYF.

The chain uses TRBV20-1 and TRBJ2-5; no reliable D call. Trimming stripped 4 bases from V and 4 bases from J, with 7 bases between. The CDR3 has 11 amino acids. Germline V gives CDR1 DFQATT, CDR2 SNEGSKA (reference sequence). CDR3 residues: CSATLTETQYF. CDR3 nucleotides: TGCAGTGCTACGTTAACAGAGACCCAGTACTTC.

V usage is TRBV5-1 and J usage is TRBJ1-2, with D maybe TRBD1 (6 bases). This CDR3 comprises 16 residues. Germline-derived CDR1 and CDR2 are SGHRS and YFSETQ. V lost 0 bases and J 3 bases, leaving 15 bases between the germline ends. CDR3 nucleotides: TGCGCCAGCAGCTTGGATTCCGGGGGCTCGTACTATGGCTACACCTTC. It specifies CASSLDSGGSYYGYTF.

The CDR3 loop is CASSPSRGWGTGELFF. The CDR3 DNA is TGTGCCAGCAGCCCGAGCCGGGGTTGGGGCACCGGGGAGCTGTTTTTT. The V and J genes are TRBV5-6 and TRBJ2-2; a weak D match, TRBD2 (5 bases). The CDR3 consists of 16 residues. Trimming shortened V by 4 bases and J by 4 bases, and 17 bases separated the two germline ends. From germline, CDR1 is SGHDT and CDR2 YYEEEE. Full variable domain (rest looked up from reference TRBV5-6 and TRBJ2-2): DAGVTQSPTHLIKTRGQQVTLRCSPKSGHDTVSWYQQALGQGPQFIFQYYEEEERQRGNFPDRFSGHQFPNYSSELNVNALLLGDSALYLCASSPSRGWGTGELFFGEGSRLTVL.

This chain joins TRBV6-5 and TRBJ1-5, with D perhaps TRBD1 (5 bases). The CDR3 sequence is 14 residues long. The V gene lost 5 bases and the J gene lost 0 bases, with 8 bases spanning the gap. Germline values: CDR1 MNHEY, CDR2 SVGAGI. CDR3 sequence: CASSRGVSNQPQHF. In DNA form, the CDR3 reads TGTGCCAGCAGTAGGGGTGTTAGCAATCAGCCCCAGCATTTT.

The CDR3 DNA reads TGTGCCAGCAGCTTTGTCCCCCGGGACTGGCAATACGAGCAGTACGTC. This translates into CASSFVPRDWQYEQYV. This rearrangement joins TRBV7-3 to TRBJ2-7, with a possible D match to TRBD2 (6 bases). V was pared by 3 bases and J by 4 bases, with 19 bases between. The CDR3 runs to 16 residues. Germline loops: CDR1 SGHTA, CDR2 FQGTGA.

The chain uses TRBV3-1 (or the pseudogene TRBV3-2) and TRBJ2-1, with 8 nucleotides matching TRBD2. The length of the CDR3 is 14 residues. Per the germline V gene, CDR1 is LGHDT and CDR2 is YNNKEL (reference sequence). V lost 4 bases, J lost 9 bases, and 8 bases stayed unmatched. CDR3: CASSLSGGLSEQFF. The CDR3 DNA follows: TGTGCCAGCAGCCTTTCGGGGGGGCTTAGTGAGCAGTTCTTC.